This entry lists 27 T cell receptor beta chains sequenced from one sample in a study of T cells in Graves' hyperthyroidism and ophthalmopathy. RNA transcripts yielded amplified TCR beta CDR3 regions. The HTBI set primed first-round TCR CDR3 RT-PCR. TCRdb re-called the multiplex PCR reads through MiXCR, storing one row per CDR3 protein. In the table there are 350,000 to 450,000 distinct CDR3 sequences, about a sixth of which are singletons. The material sequenced was blood. These receptors all come from a woman aged 25 to 39 with Graves' hyperthyroidism that later progressed to Graves' ophthalmopathy.

This clonotype was counted between two and nine times. This sequence joins TRBV4-2 and TRBJ2-1; 7 positions match TRBD1. CDR1 is LGHNA, CDR2 YNFKEQ, per germline. The CDR3 contains 17 residues. V lost 2 bases to trimming and J lost 8 bases; unmatched junction nucleotides: 15. The DNA of the CDR3 is TGTGCCAGCAGCCAACAAATCAGGGGGTTAGAGGGGCATGAGCAGTTCTTC. Translation: CASSQQIRGLEGHEQFF.

This clonotype appeared many times. V and J are TRBV3-1 and TRBJ1-1; a possible D gene is TRBD1 (6 bases). The CDR3 is made up of 13 amino acids. V was pared by 0 bases and J by 8 bases, with 10 bases between. CDR1 is LGHDT and CDR2 is YNNKEL in the germline V gene (reference sequence). For the CDR3, the DNA is TGTGCCAGCAGCCAAGAAAACAGGGTCGAAGCTTTCTTT. Amino acid sequence: CASSQENRVEAFF.

About this clonotype: A read error may explain this, as a much larger clone is one base away. The chain uses TRBV20-1 and TRBJ2-5; 8 bases are shared with TRBD2. Germline values: CDR1 DFQATT, CDR2 SNEGSKA (reference sequence). The CDR3 covers 15 residues. CDR3 sequence: CSARSPGGGQETQCF. The CDR3 nucleotides read TGCAGTGCTAGAAGCCCGGGGGGGGGACAAGAGACCCAGTGCTTC.

This clonotype has a handful of counts. The rearrangement joins TRBV6-6 to TRBJ2-7; a weak D match, TRBD2 (6 bases). V was shortened by 2 bases and J by 2 bases, with 13 bases between the two germline ends. The CDR3 covers 15 residues. Looked up from germline, CDR1 is MNHNY and CDR2 is SVGAGI (reference sequence). CDR3 in DNA: TGTGCCAGCAGTTACCGACTAGGTGGTACCTACGAGCAGTACTTC. Protein sequence: CASSYRLGGTYEQYF.

The table lists this clonotype with a few counts. The rearrangement joins TRBV5-1 to TRBJ2-7; D may match TRBD1 or TRBD2 (5 bases each). The CDR3 loop spans 15 amino acids. Germline CDR1 reads SGHRS; CDR2 reads YFSETQ. The V end was cut by 1 base, the J end by 3 bases, with 14 bases between. The CDR3: CASSLIPGRNYEQYF. The CDR3 nucleotides read TGCGCCAGCAGCTTGATCCCGGGACGGAACTACGAGCAGTACTTC.

This clonotype was seen ten or more times. The chain links TRBV30 to TRBJ1-2; the D is unclear. Germline values: CDR1 GTSNPN, CDR2 SVGIG (reference sequence). Trimming took 4 bases from V and 2 from J, leaving 14 bases between them. The CDR3 loop spans 14 amino acids. DNA for the CDR3: TGTGCCTGGACCCTAATTTCAGTAAACTATGGCTACACCTTC. As protein: CAWTLISVNYGYTF.

Ten or more counts support this clonotype. The V gene is TRBV18, the J gene TRBJ1-6; D ambiguous. V lost 2 bases to trimming and J lost 5 bases, with 16 bases between them. The CDR3 covers 17 residues. The germline gives CDR1 KGHSH, CDR2 LQKENI. The CDR3: CASSPILRARDNSPLHF. In DNA form, the CDR3 reads TGTGCCAGCTCACCAATCTTGAGGGCGAGGGATAATTCACCCCTCCACTTT.

This clonotype was counted ten times or more. The chain employs TRBV15 and TRBJ2-1; TRBD2 matches at 7 bases. In germline, CDR1 is LNHNV, CDR2 YYDKDF (reference sequence). V dropped 2 bases and J dropped 4; count of bases not matched to a gene: 5. This CDR3 comprises 15 residues. The DNA for the CDR3 is TGTGCCACCAGCAGACCGGGAGGAGATTACAATGAGCAGTTCTTC. Protein sequence: CATSRPGGDYNEQFF.

Many counts were recorded for this clonotype. J is TRBJ2-2 and V is TRBV12-3 or TRBV12-4, with D unresolved. V gave up 6 bases and J gave up 0 bases, with 11 bases separating them. The CDR3 totals 15 residues. The DNA for the CDR3 is TGTGCCAGCAGAACAGCCTTTCCGAACACCGGGGAGCTGTTTTTT. It specifies CASRTAFPNTGELFF.

This clonotype was detected ten times or more. The genes are TRBV15 and TRBJ2-5; 8 bases map to TRBD2. The CDR3 runs to 19 residues. Germline values: CDR1 LNHNV, CDR2 YYDKDF (reference sequence). V gave up 4 bases and J gave up 0 bases; unmatched junction bases: 16. CDR3 in amino acids: CATSKFPGGIKGHQETQYF. In nucleotides, the CDR3 is TGTGCCACCAGCAAGTTTCCGGGAGGGATTAAGGGTCACCAAGAGACCCAGTACTTC.

This clonotype has a handful of counts. Possible read error: a much larger clone is one base away. The chain combines TRBV28 with TRBJ2-3; 9 bases line up with TRBD1. V dropped 3 bases and J dropped 1; count of bases not matched to a gene: 14. Germline assignment: CDR1 MDHEN and CDR2 SYDVKM. There are 19 residues in the CDR3. Here the CDR3 reads CASSFSSTGTGSRTDTQYF. CDR3 sequence (DNA): TGTGCCAGCAGTTTTTCCTCAACCGGGACAGGGAGCCGCACAGATACGCAGTATTTT.

This clonotype has more than one count but fewer than ten. The chain couples TRBV18 to TRBJ2-1, with D perhaps TRBD1 (6 bases). The V and J ends lost 3 bases and 5 bases respectively, with 17 bases between them. Germline V gene data show CDR1 as KGHSH and CDR2 as LQKENI. The CDR3 runs 16 residues. The CDR3 loop is CASSPLNVRGDNEQFF. The CDR3 nucleotides read TGTGCCAGCTCACCCCTCAATGTCAGGGGTGACAATGAGCAGTTCTTC.

This chain connects TRBV19 to TRBJ2-2, with 11 bases fitting TRBD2. J was trimmed by 6 bases and V by 1 base; bases with no gene match: 1. Germline CDR1 is LNHDA and CDR2 is SQIVND (reference sequence). This CDR3 comprises 15 residues. CDR3 nucleotides: TGTGCCAGTAGTATAGGGGGACTAGCGGCCGGGGAGCTGTTTTTT. Amino acids: CASSIGGLAAGELFF.

This clonotype appeared many times. The chain joins TRBV5-6 to TRBJ1-6; 8 bases line up with TRBD1. V lost 0 bases and J lost 9; bases outside the gene matches: 2. This CDR3 comprises 14 residues. CDR1 is SGHDT and CDR2 is YYEEEE in the germline V gene. The CDR3 region is CASSLAGGVSPLHF. CDR3 DNA: TGTGCCAGCAGCTTGGCAGGGGGCGTTTCACCCCTCCACTTT.

This chain uses TRBV28 with TRBJ2-1; no reliable D call. Per germline, CDR1 MDHEN and CDR2 SYDVKM. The length of the CDR3 is 17 residues. Trimming left V 6 bases short and J 0 bases short, with 18 bases between. The CDR3 DNA sequence: TGTGCCAGCAGCCCCCGTCCCAGCTCTAGCTCCTACAATGAGCAGTTCTTC. Residues: CASSPRPSSSSYNEQFF.

The table lists this clonotype with many counts. The J gene is TRBJ1-1, the V gene TRBV28; D gene uncertain. Germline V gene sequence: CDR1 MDHEN, CDR2 SYDVKM. This CDR3 is 14 amino acids long. The V end was cut by 1 base, the J end by 4 bases, with 10 bases between. The CDR3 region is CASSLLSSSTEAFF. The DNA of the CDR3 is TGTGCCAGCAGTTTATTAAGCAGTAGCACTGAAGCTTTCTTT.

This clonotype was seen ten or more times. The gene calls are TRBV29-1 and TRBJ2-1; 9 bases match TRBD1. Germline assignment: CDR1 SQVTM and CDR2 ANQGSEA. Trimming at V came to 5 bases and at J to 9 bases, leaving 8 bases not matched to a gene. CDR3 size: 13 residues. The CDR3 bases are TGCAGCGTTTCTCTGGGACAGGGTGTTGAGCAGTTCTTC. As protein: CSVSLGQGVEQFF.

This clonotype was recorded many times. The chain has TRBV6-2 or TRBV6-3 and TRBJ2-7; D possibly corresponds to TRBD1 (6 bases). This CDR3 has 16 residues. The germline CDR1 and CDR2 sequences are MNHEY and SVGEGT. Trimming cost V 0 bases and J 0 bases, with 12 bases left between them. The DNA of the CDR3 is TGTGCCAGCAGTTACTCGTGGACAGTCAACTCCTACGAGCAGTACTTC. It translates to CASSYSWTVNSYEQYF.

This sequence joins TRBV6-1 and TRBJ2-1, with D hard to call. Germline V CDR1 and CDR2: MNHNS, SASEGT. The V and J ends lost 2 bases and 12 bases respectively, with 11 bases between them. The CDR3 runs 12 residues. This CDR3 is CASSEWVSRQFF. For the CDR3, the DNA is TGTGCCAGCAGTGAATGGGTTAGTAGGCAGTTCTTC.

This clonotype occurred a few times. The V gene is TRBV24-1, the J gene TRBJ1-5; D is unclear. There are 13 residues in the CDR3. The V gene lost 4 bases and the J gene lost 1 base, with 4 bases spanning the gap. The V gene's germline CDR1 is KGHDR and CDR2 SFDVKD. CDR3 nucleotides: TGTGCCACCAGTGACCGGAGCAATCAGCCCCAGCATTTT. This gives the protein CATSDRSNQPQHF.

V and J are TRBV6-1 and TRBJ2-5; D is ambiguous. Trimming cost V 5 bases and J 4 bases, with 5 bases left between them. Germline CDR1 is MNHNS and CDR2 is SASEGT. This CDR3 has 11 amino acids. CDR3 protein: CASSHPETQYF. CDR3 coding DNA: TGTGCCAGCAGTCATCCAGAGACCCAGTACTTC.

This clonotype was recorded at least ten times. The chain combines TRBV28 with TRBJ2-7; D uncertain. The CDR3 covers 15 residues. Germline loops: CDR1 MDHEN, CDR2 SYDVKM. The ends were cut back, 2 bases at V and 9 bases at J, with 20 bases in the middle. The CDR3 bases are TGTGCCAGCAGTTTAAGCCCCCAACCGATTACGGGGCAGTACTTC. The encoded protein is CASSLSPQPITGQYF.

This clonotype was observed at least ten times. The chain carries TRBV30 and TRBJ2-7; D ambiguous. The CDR3 loop spans 11 amino acids. Per germline, CDR1 GTSNPN and CDR2 SVGIG (reference sequence). Between the trimmed V and J ends, which lost 6 bases and 2 bases, there was a span of 8 bases. The CDR3 region is CACKRPYEQYF. In nucleotides, the CDR3 is TGTGCCTGCAAACGACCCTACGAGCAGTACTTC. Full variable domain (missing parts from reference TRBV30 and TRBJ2-7): SQTIHQWPATLVQPVGSPLSLECTVEGTSNPNLYWYRQAAGRGLQLLFYSVGIGQISSEVPQNLSASRPQDRQFILSSKKLLLSDSGFYLCACKRPYEQYFGPGTRLTVT.

This chain links TRBV7-6 with TRBJ2-3; D uncertain. Trimming took off 5 bases at V and 11 bases at J, with 14 bases between the two ends. The CDR3 is 12 amino acids. Germline values: CDR1 SGHVS, CDR2 FNYEAQ. CDR3 loop: CASSITPSRQYF. In DNA, the CDR3 is TGTGCCAGCAGCATAACGCCGTCCCGGCAGTATTTT.

This clonotype was found many times. The chain employs TRBV28 and TRBJ1-1, with D perhaps matching TRBD1 (6 bases). CDR1 and CDR2 from the germline V gene are MDHEN and SYDVKM. V lost 4 bases and J 4 bases, leaving 13 bases between the germline ends. This CDR3 is built from 14 residues. The CDR3 sequence: CASSYPGRGTEAFF. DNA of the CDR3: TGTGCCAGCAGTTACCCCGGCAGGGGCACTGAAGCTTTCTTT.

This clonotype was picked up many times. The chain recombines TRBV27 with TRBJ1-3; D unclear. V was trimmed by 7 bases and J by 0 bases, leaving 19 bases between them. CDR3 size: 17 residues. The germline gives CDR1 MNHEY, CDR2 SMNVEV (reference sequence). CDR3 bases: TGTGCCAGCATCATACAAGCCGGGCAGAACTCTGGAAACACCATATATTTT. Protein: CASIIQAGQNSGNTIYF.

Ten or more counts support this clonotype. The chain recombines TRBV30 with TRBJ1-2; 7 bases line up with TRBD1. The CDR3 length is 16 residues. Germline V CDR1 and CDR2: GTSNPN, SVGIG (reference sequence). With 1 base clipped from V and 4 bases from J, the junction kept 12 bases outside the gene matches. The CDR3 coding sequence is TGTGCCTGGAGTGGAGCGTCCGTTGCAGGGGGCTATGGCTACACCTTC. Protein product: CAWSGASVAGGYGYTF. Full variable domain (rest looked up from reference TRBV30 and TRBJ1-2): SQTIHQWPATLVQPVGSPLSLECTVEGTSNPNLYWYRQAAGRGLQLLFYSVGIGQISSEVPQNLSASRPQDRQFILSSKKLLLSDSGFYLCAWSGASVAGGYGYTFGSGTRLTVV.